This T cell receptor (delta chain) was documented in a study of γδ T cells in repeated Plasmodium falciparum infection. Study information: Age- and gender-matched Australian children served as comparison for malaria-exposed Malian children. Sampling occurred at baseline, pre-infection for selected infections, and 21 days post-infection.

With V trimmed by 4 bases and J by 1 base, 30 bases remained unmatched. Germline-derived CDR1 and CDR2 are TSWWSYY and QGS. This CDR3 comprises 24 residues. TCRdb repeated clone calling on the multiplex PCR reads with CATT. The sample carries around 50,000 delta-chain clones, roughly 1.9% recorded once. In the case of this clone: TCRdb's protein, taken from a much larger clone, differs from this DNA's translation at residue 5, likely owing to a read error; the protein displayed comes from the DNA.

Flow sorting of PBMC yielded separate Vgamma9/Vdelta2+ and Vdelta2-negative gammadelta T cell populations for bulk repertoire analysis. What was sequenced was gamma-delta T cells from blood. V gene TRDV1 combines with J gene TRDJ1, with 10 nucleotides matching TRDD3. Germline matching of the DNA provided the J gene here, since TCRdb leaves it blank. The clonotype was recovered from a pool of human donors (malaria-infected and uninfected, not separated). The CDR3 region has the DNA TGTGCTCTTGGGGGACCGGGTAAGCTTCCTCAAACGTACTGGGGGATTAGGGGCACCGATAAACTCATCTTT. This gives the protein CALGGPGKLPQTYWGIRGTDKLIF.